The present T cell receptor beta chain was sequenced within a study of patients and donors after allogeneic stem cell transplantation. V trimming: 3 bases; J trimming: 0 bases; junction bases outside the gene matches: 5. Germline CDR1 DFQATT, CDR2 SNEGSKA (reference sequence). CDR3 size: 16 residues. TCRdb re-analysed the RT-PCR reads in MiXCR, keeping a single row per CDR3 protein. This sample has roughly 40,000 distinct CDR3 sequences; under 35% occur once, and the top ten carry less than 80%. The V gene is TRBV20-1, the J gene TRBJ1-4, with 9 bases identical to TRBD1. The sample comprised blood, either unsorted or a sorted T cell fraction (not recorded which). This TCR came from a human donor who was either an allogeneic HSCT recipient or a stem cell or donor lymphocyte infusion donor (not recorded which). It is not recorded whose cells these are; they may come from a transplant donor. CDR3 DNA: TGCAGTGCTAGGAAGCGGGACAGGGCAACTAATGAAAAACTGTTTTTT. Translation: CSARKRDRATNEKLFF.